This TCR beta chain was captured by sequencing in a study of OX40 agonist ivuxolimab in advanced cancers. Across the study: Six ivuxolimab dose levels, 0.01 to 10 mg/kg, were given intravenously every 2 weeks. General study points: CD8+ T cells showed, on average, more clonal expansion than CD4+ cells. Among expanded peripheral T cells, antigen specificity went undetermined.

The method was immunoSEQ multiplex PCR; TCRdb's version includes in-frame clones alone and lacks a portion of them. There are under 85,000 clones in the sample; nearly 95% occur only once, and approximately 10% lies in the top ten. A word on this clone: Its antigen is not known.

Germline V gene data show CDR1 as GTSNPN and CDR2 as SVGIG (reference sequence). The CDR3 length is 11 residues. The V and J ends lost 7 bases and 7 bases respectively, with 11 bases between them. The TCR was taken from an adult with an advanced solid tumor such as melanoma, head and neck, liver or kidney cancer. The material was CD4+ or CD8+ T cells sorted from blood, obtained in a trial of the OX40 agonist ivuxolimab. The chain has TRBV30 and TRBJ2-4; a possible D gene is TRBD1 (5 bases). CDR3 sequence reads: CASDKANIQYF. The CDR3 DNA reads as TGTGCCTCGGACAAGGCTAACATTCAGTACTTC. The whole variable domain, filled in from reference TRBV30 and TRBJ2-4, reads SQTIHQWPATLVQPVGSPLSLECTVEGTSNPNLYWYRQAAGRGLQLLFYSVGIGQISSEVPQNLSASRPQDRQFILSSKKLLLSDSGFYLCASDKANIQYFGAGTRLSVL.